Presented here are 23 T cell receptor beta chains from one specimen sequenced in a study of beta chain features in type 1 diabetes (dated by TCRdb to 2016 to 2019). Overall study results and their limits: Type 1 diabetes patients showed a moderate but significant shortening of TCRB CDR3 length in all four CD4+ subsets.

Libraries were constructed by the immunoSEQ multiplex PCR assay. All of the isolated RNA was reverse transcribed with the High Capacity cDNA Reverse Transcription Kit, so expressed TCRB transcripts were sequenced. TCRdb limited this immuneACCESS table to in-frame rearrangements with V and J called. A share of clones is missing; checked studies link under half to unresolved V genes, and the rest is unexplained. The table for this sample lists 130,000 or so clones; roughly 10% of them were counted only once. Roughly 0.75% of the sample rests with the top ten. These TCRs are of unknown antigen specificity. Sequenced sample: central memory CD4+ T cells from blood. The origin of the receptors is a man in his thirties or forties with type 1 diabetes.

The chain combines TRBV29-1 with TRBJ1-1, with a possible D match to TRBD1 (6 bases). In germline, CDR1 is SQVTM, CDR2 ANQGSEA. With 6 bases removed from V and 3 bases from J, the gap between germline ends came to 14 bases. This CDR3 is built from 13 residues. The CDR3 sequence is CSVITGLDTEAFF. The DNA for the CDR3 is TGCAGCGTGATAACAGGGTTGGACACTGAAGCTTTCTTT.

This clone was detected a few times. The chain uses TRBV29-1 and TRBJ1-1; a weak D match, TRBD1 (5 bases). Looked up from germline, CDR1 is SQVTM and CDR2 is ANQGSEA. The CDR3 extends over 12 amino acids. V dropped 3 bases and J dropped 5 bases, with 10 bases sitting between them. The CDR3, as DNA: TGCAGCGTTGATAATCGGGGGACTGAAGCTTTCTTT. The encoded protein is CSVDNRGTEAFF.

The genes are TRBV11-1 and TRBJ1-1; D unresolved. Deletions cut 5 bases from V and 10 bases from J, with 20 bases between. Looked up from germline, CDR1 is SGHAT and CDR2 is FQDESV (reference sequence). There are 14 residues in the CDR3. The CDR3 DNA reads TGTGCCAGCAGCCTGTCACGGGCCCCCCGGGGAGCTTTCTTT. Residues: CASSLSRAPRGAFF.

This clone was detected only a few times. The chain recombines TRBV30 with TRBJ1-2, with no clear D. Trimming removed 2 bases at V and 5 bases at J, with 9 bases between. The CDR3 is 12 amino acids. Germline-derived CDR1 and CDR2 are GTSNPN and SVGIG (reference sequence). In DNA form, the CDR3 reads TGTGCCTGGAGTCGAGGGCCTTATGGCTACACCTTC. It encodes CAWSRGPYGYTF.

V gene TRBV29-1 combines with J gene TRBJ2-5; TRBD2 agrees at 7 bases. Losses at the gene ends were 5 bases for V and 5 bases for J; bases not matched to a gene: 8. Germline assignment: CDR1 SQVTM and CDR2 ANQGSEA. CDR3 length: 13 amino acids. CDR3 DNA: TGCAGCGTTCCGGGACGGGGAGGGGAGACCCAGTACTTC. As protein: CSVPGRGGETQYF.

The chain has TRBV11-2 and TRBJ2-7; no firm D call. Germline V gene data show CDR1 as SGHAT and CDR2 as FQNNGV. Trimming stripped 2 bases from V and 1 base from J, with 9 bases between. This CDR3 spans 14 amino acids. CDR3 nucleotide sequence: TGTGCCAGCAGCTTAATGGCCAGGTCCTACGAGCAGTACTTC. Translation: CASSLMARSYEQYF.

V is TRBV6-1 and J is TRBJ2-7; 7 positions match TRBD2. After removal of 2 bases from V and 4 bases from J, the junction contained 11 bases not matched to a gene. Germline CDR1 is MNHNS and CDR2 is SASEGT. The CDR3 has 16 amino acids. In DNA, the CDR3 is TGTGCCAGCAGTGAATCCCTACGGGGGGAAGGGTACGAGCAGTACTTC. Translation: CASSESLRGEGYEQYF.

This clone came up a few times. The V gene is TRBV5-5, the J gene TRBJ1-6; 9 bases line up with TRBD1. The CDR3 loop spans 15 amino acids. V shed 4 bases and J 7 bases; nucleotides not matched to a gene: 6. The germline gives CDR1 SGHKS, CDR2 YYEKEE (reference sequence). The CDR3 DNA reads as TGTGCCAGCAGCCGTACGGGACAGGGAAATTCACCCCTCCACTTT. Translation: CASSRTGQGNSPLHF.

This clone was observed a few times. The chain combines TRBV2 with TRBJ1-6, with D perhaps TRBD1 (6 bases). CDR3 length equals 15 residues. Germline values: CDR1 SNHLY, CDR2 FYNNEI. The V gene lost 4 bases and the J gene lost 10 bases, with 17 bases spanning the gap. For the CDR3, the DNA is TGTGCCAGCAGTGTAGGGGGGAGGGCGGCCTCACCCCTCCACTTT. This translates into CASSVGGRAASPLHF.

The chain carries TRBV4-3 and TRBJ1-6, with TRBD1 matching 9 bases. The germline V gene encodes CDR1 LGHNA and CDR2 YSLEER. The CDR3 has 18 amino acids. The V and J ends lost 0 bases and 6 bases, in that order; junction bases with no gene match: 9. This CDR3 is CASSQEAGTGFGNSPLHF. The CDR3 coding sequence is TGCGCCAGCAGCCAAGAAGCCGGGACAGGGTTCGGTAATTCACCCCTCCACTTT.

The V call is TRBV14, the J call TRBJ2-1; 9 bases are shared with TRBD2. The CDR3 covers 16 residues. Unmatched junction bases numbered 8, after V lost 0 bases and J lost 8 bases. From germline, CDR1 is SGHDN and CDR2 FVKESK. The CDR3 sequence: CASSQDRGGALDEQFF. CDR3 nucleotide sequence: TGTGCCAGCAGCCAAGACCGCGGGGGGGCTTTGGATGAGCAGTTCTTC. Combining the CDR3 with reference TRBV14 and TRBJ2-1 gives the whole variable domain EAGVTQFPSHSVIEKGQTVTLRCDPISGHDNLYWYRRVMGKEIKFLLHFVKESKQDESGMPNNRFLAERTGGTYSTLKVQPAELEDSGVYFCASSQDRGGALDEQFFGPGTRLTVL.

The sample holds a few counts of this clone. The chain uses TRBV7-9 and TRBJ1-2, with TRBD1 matching over 8 bases. This CDR3 region has 15 residues. Germline CDR1 SEHNR, CDR2 FQNEAQ (reference sequence). Trimming took 5 bases from V and 3 from J; bases not matched to a gene: 8. DNA for the CDR3: TGTGCCAGCAGCCGAGGACAGGGCGGACACTATGGCTACACCTTC. Its translation is CASSRGQGGHYGYTF.

The sample holds a few counts of this clone. J is TRBJ2-2 and V is TRBV7-3, with D tentatively TRBD2 (5 bases). V was cut by 5 bases and J by 7 bases, with 14 bases left in between. Per germline, CDR1 SGHTA and CDR2 FQGTGA. The CDR3 runs to 14 residues. The CDR3 reads CASSANTGNGELFF. Written as DNA, the CDR3 is TGTGCCAGCAGCGCCAACACGGGGAACGGGGAGCTGTTTTTT.

This clone has a handful of counts. The chain carries TRBV9 and TRBJ1-6; D gene unclear. V shed 2 bases and J shed 7 bases, with 10 bases lying between them. The CDR3 extends over 14 amino acids. Germline V lookup: CDR1 SGDLS, CDR2 YYNGEE. CDR3 sequence (DNA): TGTGCCAGCAGCGTGGGAGGGTTAAATTCACCCCTCCACTTT. Translation: CASSVGGLNSPLHF.

This clone was found a few times. The rearrangement links TRBV11-2 to TRBJ2-1; 12 nucleotides align to TRBD2. The CDR3 runs to 15 residues. Germline CDR1 is SGHAT and CDR2 is FQNNGV. V lost 5 bases to trimming and J lost 3 bases; unmatched junction nucleotides: 2. The CDR3 loop reads CASSQLAGGYNEQFF. The CDR3 region has the DNA TGTGCCAGCAGCCAACTAGCGGGGGGCTACAATGAGCAGTTCTTC.

This clone showed up just a few times. This chain joins TRBV9 and TRBJ2-5; 9 bases align to TRBD1. V lost 3 bases and J lost 4; bases outside the gene matches: 4. The V gene's germline CDR1 is SGDLS and CDR2 YYNGEE. CDR3 length: 14 amino acids. Here the CDR3 reads CASSAQTGGETQYF. The CDR3 DNA reads TGTGCCAGCAGCGCACAGACAGGGGGAGAGACCCAGTACTTC.

This clone was counted only a few times. The J gene is TRBJ2-7, the V gene TRBV18; tentative D call: TRBD1 (6 bases). V was shortened by 6 bases and J by 5 bases, with 20 bases between the two germline ends. This CDR3 comprises 15 residues. Germline V gene sequence: CDR1 KGHSH, CDR2 LQKENI. The CDR3 here is CASSPLAGTYHEQYF. The CDR3 nucleotides are TGTGCCAGCTCGCCTCTAGCCGGGACATACCACGAGCAGTACTTC.

As for this clone: One end of the junction varies from germline; a read error may be responsible. This chain links TRBV10-3 with TRBJ1-2; D is uncertain. The germline CDR1 and CDR2 sequences are ENHRY and SYGVKD. The CDR3 is made up of 15 amino acids. This chain's CDR3 is CASSENRGINYGYTF. CDR3 nucleotides: TGTGCCAGCAGTGAAAATCGCGGCATTAACTATGGCTACACCTTC.

The V gene is TRBV5-1, the J gene TRBJ1-2; 7 bases match TRBD1. The CDR3 is 14 amino acids. Unmatched junction bases numbered 4, after V lost 3 bases and J lost 2 bases. Looked up from germline, CDR1 is SGHRS and CDR2 is YFSETQ. CDR3 bases: TGCGCCAGCAGCTGGGACAGTACCAACTATGGCTACACCTTC. Amino acids: CASSWDSTNYGYTF. Filled out from reference TRBV5-1 and TRBJ1-2, the complete variable domain reads KAGVTQTPRYLIKTRGQQVTLSCSPISGHRSVSWYQQTPGQGLQFLFEYFSETQRNKGNFPGRFSGRQFSNSRSEMNVSTLELGDSALYLCASSWDSTNYGYTFGSGTRLTVV.

This clone occurred a few times. V gene TRBV11-2 combines with J gene TRBJ1-1, with TRBD1 as a possible D gene (5 bases). Trimming removed 8 bases at V and 0 bases at J, with 7 bases between. The germline V gene has CDR1 SGHAT and CDR2 FQNNGV. The length of the CDR3 is 12 residues. In DNA form, the CDR3 reads TGTGCCAGCCTCAGGGTGAACACTGAAGCTTTCTTT. It encodes CASLRVNTEAFF.

This clone was picked up a small number of times. This CDR3 reads CASSSTDRAAYNEQFF. The DNA of the CDR3 is TGCGCCAGCAGCTCAACTGACAGGGCGGCCTACAATGAGCAGTTCTTC. The chain recombines TRBV5-1 with TRBJ2-1, with 7 nucleotides matching TRBD1. The CDR3 has 16 residues. Germline V gene sequence: CDR1 SGHRS, CDR2 YFSETQ. J lost 2 bases, V lost 3 bases, and 8 bases had no gene match.

In this sample, this clone turned up a few times. The rearrangement joins TRBV4-2 to TRBJ2-7; 7 nucleotides match TRBD1. The CDR3 contains 15 residues. Losses at the gene ends were 0 bases for V and 6 bases for J; bases not matched to a gene: 8. Germline V gene data show CDR1 as LGHNA and CDR2 as YNFKEQ. The CDR3 here is CASSQDRNRGGEQYF. CDR3 sequence (DNA): TGTGCCAGCAGCCAAGACAGAAACAGGGGTGGCGAGCAGTACTTC.

The chain uses TRBV28 and TRBJ2-3; 9 bases align to TRBD2. V lost 8 bases to trimming and J lost 6 bases; unmatched junction nucleotides: 9. The CDR3 loop spans 14 amino acids. CDR1 MDHEN and CDR2 SYDVKM come from the germline V gene. CDR3 protein: CASLEGSGRDTQYF. CDR3 in DNA: TGTGCCAGCTTGGAGGGAAGCGGGAGGGATACGCAGTATTTT.